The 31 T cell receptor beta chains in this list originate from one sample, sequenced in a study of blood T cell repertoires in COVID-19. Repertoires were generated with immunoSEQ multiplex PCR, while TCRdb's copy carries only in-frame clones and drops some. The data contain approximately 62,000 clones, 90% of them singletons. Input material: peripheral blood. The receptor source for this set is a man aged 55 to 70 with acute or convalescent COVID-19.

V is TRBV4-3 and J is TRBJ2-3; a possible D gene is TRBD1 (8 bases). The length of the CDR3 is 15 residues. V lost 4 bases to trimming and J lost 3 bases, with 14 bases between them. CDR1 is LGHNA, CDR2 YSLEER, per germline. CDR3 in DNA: TGCGCCAGCAGCCCAAACAGGGGGGGGACAGATACGCAGTATTTT. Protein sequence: CASSPNRGGTDTQYF.

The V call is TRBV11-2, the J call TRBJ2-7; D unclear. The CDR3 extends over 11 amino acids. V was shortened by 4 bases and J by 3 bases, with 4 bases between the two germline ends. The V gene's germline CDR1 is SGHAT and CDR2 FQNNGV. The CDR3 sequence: CASSSIYEQYF. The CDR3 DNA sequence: TGTGCCAGCAGCTCCATCTACGAGCAGTACTTC.

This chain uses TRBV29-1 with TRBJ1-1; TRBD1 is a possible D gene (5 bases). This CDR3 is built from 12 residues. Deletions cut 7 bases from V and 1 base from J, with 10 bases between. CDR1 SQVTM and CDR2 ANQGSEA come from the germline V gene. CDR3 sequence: CSGGRGNTEAFF. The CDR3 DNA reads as TGCAGCGGGGGCCGGGGGAACACTGAAGCTTTCTTT.

CDR3 nucleotides: TGTGCCAGCAGCACGACAGTCTACTATGGCTACACCTTC. Translated, it gives CASSTTVYYGYTF. V is TRBV28 and J is TRBJ1-2, with a tentative D call TRBD1 (5 bases). The CDR3 spans 13 residues. V lost 6 bases, J lost 3 bases, and 11 bases lay in between. Germline CDR1 and CDR2: MDHEN and SYDVKM.

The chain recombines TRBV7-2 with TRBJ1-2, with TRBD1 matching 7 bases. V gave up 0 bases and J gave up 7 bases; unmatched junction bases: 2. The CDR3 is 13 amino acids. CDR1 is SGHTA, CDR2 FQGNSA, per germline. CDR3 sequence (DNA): TGTGCCAGCAGCTTAGCAGGGGGCAGTGGCTACACCTTC. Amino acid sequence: CASSLAGGSGYTF.

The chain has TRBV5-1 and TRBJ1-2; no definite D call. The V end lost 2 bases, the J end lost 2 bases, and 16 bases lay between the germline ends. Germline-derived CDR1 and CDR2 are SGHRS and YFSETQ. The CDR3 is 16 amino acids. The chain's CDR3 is CASSLPLPTPNYGYTF. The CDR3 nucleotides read TGCGCCAGCAGCTTACCTCTACCGACACCCAACTATGGCTACACCTTC.

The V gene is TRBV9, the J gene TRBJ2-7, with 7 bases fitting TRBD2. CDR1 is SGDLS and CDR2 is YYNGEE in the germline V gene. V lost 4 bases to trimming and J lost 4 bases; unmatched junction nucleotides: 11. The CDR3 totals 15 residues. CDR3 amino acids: CASSPLLAGVYEQYF. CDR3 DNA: TGTGCCAGCAGCCCACTCCTCGCGGGGGTTTACGAGCAGTACTTC.

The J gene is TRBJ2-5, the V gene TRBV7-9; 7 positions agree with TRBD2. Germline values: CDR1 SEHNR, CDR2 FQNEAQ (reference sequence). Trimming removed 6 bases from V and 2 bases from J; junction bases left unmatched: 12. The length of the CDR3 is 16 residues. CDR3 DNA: TGTGCCAGCAGTAAGCTAGCGGCAAAAGCTCAAGAGACCCAGTACTTC. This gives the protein CASSKLAAKAQETQYF.

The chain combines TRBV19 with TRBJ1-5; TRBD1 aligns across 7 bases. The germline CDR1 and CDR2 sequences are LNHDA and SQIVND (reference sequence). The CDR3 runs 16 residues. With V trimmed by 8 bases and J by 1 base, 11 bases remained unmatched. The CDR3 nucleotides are TGTGCCAGTCAGTCCCGGACAGGTGGGAGCAATCAGCCCCAGCATTTT. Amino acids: CASQSRTGGSNQPQHF.

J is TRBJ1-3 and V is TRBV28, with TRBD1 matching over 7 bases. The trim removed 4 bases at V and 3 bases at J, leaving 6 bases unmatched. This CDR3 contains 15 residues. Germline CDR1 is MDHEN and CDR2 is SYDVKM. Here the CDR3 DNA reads TGTGCCAGCAGTTCTGGGGACAGAGTTGGAAACACCATATATTTT. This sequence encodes CASSSGDRVGNTIYF.

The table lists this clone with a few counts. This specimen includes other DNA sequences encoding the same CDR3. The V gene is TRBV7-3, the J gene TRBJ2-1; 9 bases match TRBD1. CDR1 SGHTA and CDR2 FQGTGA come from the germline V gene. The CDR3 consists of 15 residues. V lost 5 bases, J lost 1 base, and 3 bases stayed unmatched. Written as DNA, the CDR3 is TGTGCCAGCAGCCCAGGACAGGGGTCCTACAATGAGCAGTTCTTC. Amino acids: CASSPGQGSYNEQFF.

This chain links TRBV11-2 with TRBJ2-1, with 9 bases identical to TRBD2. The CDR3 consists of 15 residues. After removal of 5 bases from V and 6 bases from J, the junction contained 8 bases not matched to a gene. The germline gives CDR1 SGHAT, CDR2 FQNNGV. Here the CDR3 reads CASSLSGRPPNEQFF. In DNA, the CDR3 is TGTGCCAGCAGCCTTAGCGGGAGACCACCCAATGAGCAGTTCTTC.

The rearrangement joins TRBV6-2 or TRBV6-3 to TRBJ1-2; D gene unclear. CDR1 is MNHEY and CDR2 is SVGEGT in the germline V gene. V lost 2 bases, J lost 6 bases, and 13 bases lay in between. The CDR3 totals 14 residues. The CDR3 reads CASSYVSANHGYTF. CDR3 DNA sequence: TGTGCCAGCAGTTACGTATCAGCGAACCATGGCTACACCTTC.

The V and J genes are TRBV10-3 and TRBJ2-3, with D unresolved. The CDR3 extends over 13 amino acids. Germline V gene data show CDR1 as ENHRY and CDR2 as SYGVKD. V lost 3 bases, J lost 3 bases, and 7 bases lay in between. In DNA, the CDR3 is TGTGCCATCAGTGATGCGCCGACAGATACGCAGTATTTT. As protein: CAISDAPTDTQYF.

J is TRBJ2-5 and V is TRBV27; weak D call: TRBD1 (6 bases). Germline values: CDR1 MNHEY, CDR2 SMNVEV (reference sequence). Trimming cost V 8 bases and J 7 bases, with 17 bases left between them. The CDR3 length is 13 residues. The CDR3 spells CASRGHGLGTQYF. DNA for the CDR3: TGTGCCAGCCGGGGACATGGCCTTGGGACCCAGTACTTC.

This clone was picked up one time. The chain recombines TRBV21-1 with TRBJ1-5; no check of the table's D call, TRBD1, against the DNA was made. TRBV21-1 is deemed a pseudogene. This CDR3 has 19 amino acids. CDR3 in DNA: TGTGCCAGCAGCATCCCTCCGCGGGACAGGGTGACTAGCAATCAGCCCCAGCATTTT. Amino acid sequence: CASSIPPRDRVTSNQPQHF.

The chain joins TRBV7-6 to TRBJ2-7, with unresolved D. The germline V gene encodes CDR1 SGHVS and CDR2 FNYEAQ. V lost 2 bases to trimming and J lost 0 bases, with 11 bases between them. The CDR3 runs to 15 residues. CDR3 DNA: TGTGCCAGCAGCTTATCTCGCGCGAGCTCCTACGAGCAGTACTTC. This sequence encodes CASSLSRASSYEQYF.

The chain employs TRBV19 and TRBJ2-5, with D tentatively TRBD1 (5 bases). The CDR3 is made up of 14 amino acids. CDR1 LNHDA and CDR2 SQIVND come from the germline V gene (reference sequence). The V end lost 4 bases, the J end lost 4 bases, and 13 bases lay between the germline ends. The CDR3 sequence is CASSTPRVGETQYF. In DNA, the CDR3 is TGTGCCAGTAGTACCCCCAGGGTAGGAGAGACCCAGTACTTC.

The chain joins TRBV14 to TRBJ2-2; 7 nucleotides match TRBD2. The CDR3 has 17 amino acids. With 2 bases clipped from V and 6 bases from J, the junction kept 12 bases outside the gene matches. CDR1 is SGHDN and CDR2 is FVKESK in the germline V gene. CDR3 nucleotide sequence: TGTGCCAGCAGCCAACGACTAGCAAACCTTCTTCCCGGGGAGCTGTTTTTT. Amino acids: CASSQRLANLLPGELFF. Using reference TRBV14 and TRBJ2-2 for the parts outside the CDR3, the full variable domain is EAGVTQFPSHSVIEKGQTVTLRCDPISGHDNLYWYRRVMGKEIKFLLHFVKESKQDESGMPNNRFLAERTGGTYSTLKVQPAELEDSGVYFCASSQRLANLLPGELFFGEGSRLTVL.

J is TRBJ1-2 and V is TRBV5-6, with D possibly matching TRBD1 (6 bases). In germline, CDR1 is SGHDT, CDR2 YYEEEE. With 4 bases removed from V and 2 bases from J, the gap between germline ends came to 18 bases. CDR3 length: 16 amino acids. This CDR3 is CASSRLGDNVNYGYTF. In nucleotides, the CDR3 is TGTGCCAGCAGCCGGCTGGGGGACAATGTAAACTATGGCTACACCTTC.

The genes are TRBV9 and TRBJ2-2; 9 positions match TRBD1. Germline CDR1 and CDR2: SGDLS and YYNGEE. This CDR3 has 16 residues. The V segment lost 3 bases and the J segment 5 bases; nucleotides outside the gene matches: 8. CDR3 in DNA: TGTGCCAGCAGCGCCTCTACAGGGGGCTGGACCGGGGAGCTGTTTTTT. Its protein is CASSASTGGWTGELFF. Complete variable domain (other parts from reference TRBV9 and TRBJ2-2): DSGVTQTPKHLITATGQRVTLRCSPRSGDLSVYWYQQSLDQGLQFLIQYYNGEERAKGNILERFSAQQFPDLHSELNLSSLELGDSALYFCASSASTGGWTGELFFGEGSRLTVL.

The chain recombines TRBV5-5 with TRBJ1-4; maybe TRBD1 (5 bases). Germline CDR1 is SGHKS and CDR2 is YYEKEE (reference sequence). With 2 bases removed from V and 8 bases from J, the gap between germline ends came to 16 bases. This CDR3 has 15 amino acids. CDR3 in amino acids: CASSFQPREGEKLFF. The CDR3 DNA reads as TGTGCCAGCAGCTTCCAGCCCCGGGAGGGGGAAAAACTGTTTTTT. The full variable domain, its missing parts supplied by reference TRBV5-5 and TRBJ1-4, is DAGVTQSPTHLIKTRGQQVTLRCSPISGHKSVSWYQQVLGQGPQFIFQYYEKEERGRGNFPDRFSARQFPNYSSELNVNALLLGDSALYLCASSFQPREGEKLFFGSGTQLSVL.

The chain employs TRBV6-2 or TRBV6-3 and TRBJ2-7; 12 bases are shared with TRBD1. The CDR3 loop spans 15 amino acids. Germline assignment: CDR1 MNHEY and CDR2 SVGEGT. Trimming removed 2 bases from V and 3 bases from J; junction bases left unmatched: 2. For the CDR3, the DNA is TGTGCCAGCAGTTACGGGACAGGGGGCTTCTACGAGCAGTACTTC. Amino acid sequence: CASSYGTGGFYEQYF.

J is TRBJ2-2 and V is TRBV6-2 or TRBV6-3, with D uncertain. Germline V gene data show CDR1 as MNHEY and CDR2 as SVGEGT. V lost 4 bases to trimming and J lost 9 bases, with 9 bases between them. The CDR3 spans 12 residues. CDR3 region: CASSLLSRELFF. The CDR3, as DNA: TGTGCCAGCAGTTTACTCTCCCGGGAGCTGTTTTTT.

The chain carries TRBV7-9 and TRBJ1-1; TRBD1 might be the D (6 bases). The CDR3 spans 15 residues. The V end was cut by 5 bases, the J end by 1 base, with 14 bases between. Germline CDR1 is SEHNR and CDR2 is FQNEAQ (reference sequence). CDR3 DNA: TGTGCCAGCAGCCTGAGACAGGACCCGAACACTGAAGCTTTCTTT. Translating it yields CASSLRQDPNTEAFF.

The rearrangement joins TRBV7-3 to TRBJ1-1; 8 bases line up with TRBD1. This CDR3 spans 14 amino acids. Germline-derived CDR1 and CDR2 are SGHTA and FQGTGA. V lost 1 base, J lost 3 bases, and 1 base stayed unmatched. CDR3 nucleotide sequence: TGTGCCAGCAGCTTAAACAGGGGGGACACTGAAGCTTTCTTT. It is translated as CASSLNRGDTEAFF.

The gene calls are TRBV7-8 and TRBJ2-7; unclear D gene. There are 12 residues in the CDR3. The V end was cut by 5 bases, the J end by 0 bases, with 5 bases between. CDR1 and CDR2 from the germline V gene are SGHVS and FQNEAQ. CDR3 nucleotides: TGTGCCAGCAGCCTCCACTCCTACGAGCAGTACTTC. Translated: CASSLHSYEQYF. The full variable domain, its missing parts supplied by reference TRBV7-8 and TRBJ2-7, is GAGVSQSPRYKVAKRGQDVALRCDPISGHVSLFWYQQALGQGPEFLTYFQNEAQLDKSGLPSDRFFAERPEGSVSTLKIQRTQQEDSAVYLCASSLHSYEQYFGPGTRLTVT.

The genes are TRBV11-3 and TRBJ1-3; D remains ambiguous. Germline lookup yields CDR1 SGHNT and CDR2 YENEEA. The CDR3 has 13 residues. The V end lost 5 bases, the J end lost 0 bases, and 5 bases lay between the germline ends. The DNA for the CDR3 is TGTGCCAGCAGCGGCACCTCTGGAAACACCATATATTTT. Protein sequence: CASSGTSGNTIYF.

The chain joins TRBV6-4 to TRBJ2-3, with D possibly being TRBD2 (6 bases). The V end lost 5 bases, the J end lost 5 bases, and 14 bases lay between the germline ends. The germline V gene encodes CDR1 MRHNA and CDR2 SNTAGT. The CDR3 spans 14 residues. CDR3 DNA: TGTGCCAGCAGTCTCAGCGGGCCGCGAGATACGCAGTATTTT. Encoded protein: CASSLSGPRDTQYF.

The CDR3 is CASSVGGEPQHF. The DNA for the CDR3 is TGTGCCAGCAGTGTGGGAGGAGAGCCCCAGCATTTT. The rearrangement links TRBV25-1 to TRBJ1-5, with no clear D. Looked up from germline, CDR1 is MGHDK and CDR2 is SYGVNS. Trimming cost V 4 bases and J 8 bases, with 9 bases left between them. The CDR3 has 12 residues.

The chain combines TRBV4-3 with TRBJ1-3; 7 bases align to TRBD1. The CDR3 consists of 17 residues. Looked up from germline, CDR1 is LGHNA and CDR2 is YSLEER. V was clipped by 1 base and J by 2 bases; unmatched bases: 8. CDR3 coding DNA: TGCGCCAGCAGCCAAGCTCGAGACAGGGTGACTGGAAACACCATATATTTT. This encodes CASSQARDRVTGNTIYF.